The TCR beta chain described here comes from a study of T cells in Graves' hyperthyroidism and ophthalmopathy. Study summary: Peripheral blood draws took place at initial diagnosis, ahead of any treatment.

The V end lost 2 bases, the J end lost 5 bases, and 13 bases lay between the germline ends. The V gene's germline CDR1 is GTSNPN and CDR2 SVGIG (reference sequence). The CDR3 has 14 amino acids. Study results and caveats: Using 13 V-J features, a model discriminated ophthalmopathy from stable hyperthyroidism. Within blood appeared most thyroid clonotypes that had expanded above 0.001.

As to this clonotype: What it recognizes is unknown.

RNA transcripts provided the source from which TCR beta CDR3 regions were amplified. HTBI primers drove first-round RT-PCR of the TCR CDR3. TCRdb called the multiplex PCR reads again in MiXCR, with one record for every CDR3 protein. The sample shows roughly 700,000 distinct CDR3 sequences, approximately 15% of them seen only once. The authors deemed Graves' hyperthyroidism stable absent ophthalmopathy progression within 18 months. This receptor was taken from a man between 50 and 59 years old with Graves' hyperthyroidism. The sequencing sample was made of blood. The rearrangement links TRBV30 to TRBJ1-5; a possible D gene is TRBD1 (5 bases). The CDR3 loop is CAWSTQGGYQPQHF. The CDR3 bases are TGTGCCTGGAGTACGCAGGGAGGTTATCAGCCCCAGCATTTT.